The clone carrying this T cell receptor beta chain was counted many times. The source of the sample is a study of T cells in Graves' hyperthyroidism and ophthalmopathy. CDR1 and CDR2 (germline): MDHEN, SYDVKM. The CDR3 runs 13 residues. Germline trimming cut 3 bases from V and 4 bases from J; bases unmatched to any gene: 1. TCR beta CDR3 regions were amplified from RNA. HTBI primers were the set used in a first-round RT-PCR of the TCR CDR3. TCRdb reprocessed the multiplex PCR reads via MiXCR and lists one record per CDR3 protein. The sample contains hundreds of thousands of distinct CDR3 sequences, under 20% of which appear only once.

The receptor was derived from a woman aged 18-29 years with Graves' ophthalmopathy. Input material: blood. This chain joins TRBV28 and TRBJ1-2; 8 positions agree with TRBD1. The CDR3 here is CASSLQGAYGYTF. In DNA form, the CDR3 reads TGTGCCAGCAGTTTGCAGGGGGCCTATGGCTACACCTTC.